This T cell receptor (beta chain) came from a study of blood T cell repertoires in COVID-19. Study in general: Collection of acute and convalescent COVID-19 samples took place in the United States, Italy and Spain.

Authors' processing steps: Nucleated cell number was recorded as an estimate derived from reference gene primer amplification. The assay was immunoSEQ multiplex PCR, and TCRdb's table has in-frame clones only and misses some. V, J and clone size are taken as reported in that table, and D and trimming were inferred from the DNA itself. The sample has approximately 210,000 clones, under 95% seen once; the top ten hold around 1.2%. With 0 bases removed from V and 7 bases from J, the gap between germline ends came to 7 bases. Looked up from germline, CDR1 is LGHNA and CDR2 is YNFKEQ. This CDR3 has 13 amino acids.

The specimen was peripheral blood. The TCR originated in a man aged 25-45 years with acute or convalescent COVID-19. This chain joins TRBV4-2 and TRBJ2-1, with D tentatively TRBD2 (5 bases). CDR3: CASSQDGGNEQFF. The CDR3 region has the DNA TGTGCCAGCAGCCAAGATGGAGGAAATGAGCAGTTCTTC.